A selection of T cell receptor beta chains follows, all from one sample in a study of T cells in Graves' hyperthyroidism and ophthalmopathy. TCRdb used MiXCR to reprocess the multiplex PCR reads, holding one entry per CDR3 protein. The sample holds roughly 420,000 distinct CDR3 sequences, 15% to 17% seen once. Sequenced sample: blood. These receptors all come from a woman aged 18-29 years with Graves' hyperthyroidism. The CDR3 runs from the conserved cysteine through the conserved F or W. A D gene is named only where the DNA matches it firmly. Clone size is given for some rows only: seen once, a few or many times, or a class if the clone is expanded.

>.|14|.|TRBJ2-1|TRBV5-1
CASSLGARLNEQFF
TGCGCCAGCAGCTTGGGGGCCAGGCTGAATGAGCAGTTCTTC
>TRBD1|16|few|TRBJ1-6|TRBV12-3/TRBV12-4
CASRERGQIANSPLHF
TGTGCCAGCAGAGAGAGGGGACAGATTGCTAATTCACCCCTCCACTTT
>TRBD1|18|.|TRBJ1-1|TRBV19
CASSIDLEGGAGNTEAFF
TGTGCCAGTAGTATAGATCTCGAAGGGGGCGCCGGGAACACTGAAGCTTTCTTT
>TRBD1|14|few|TRBJ1-2|TRBV7-9
CASSVPTGDYGYTF
TGTGCCAGCAGCGTCCCGACAGGGGACTATGGCTACACCTTC
>TRBD1|16|many|TRBJ1-4|TRBV5-1
CASSLGGTALNEKLFF
TGCGCCAGCAGCTTGGGCGGGACAGCCCTTAATGAAAAACTGTTTTTT
>TRBD1|15|.|TRBJ1-1|TRBV28
CASSFRQGWNTEAFF
TGTGCCAGCAGTTTCAGACAGGGCTGGAACACTGAAGCTTTCTTT
>.|14|.|TRBJ2-1|TRBV6-5
CASSYGSSYNEQFF
TGTGCCAGCAGTTATGGGAGCTCCTACAATGAGCAGTTCTTC
>.|14|few|TRBJ2-2|TRBV20-1
CSASAGGNTGELFF
TGCAGTGCCAGCGCTGGCGGGAACACCGGGGAGCTGTTTTTT
>TRBD1|16|.|TRBJ2-3|TRBV24-1
CATSDSGGFYTDTQYF
TGTGCCACCAGTGATTCAGGGGGATTCTACACAGATACGCAGTATTTT
>TRBD1|15|.|TRBJ1-5|TRBV7-2
CASSPGQGSMQPQHF
TGTGCCAGCAGCCCGGGACAGGGATCCATGCAGCCCCAGCATTTT
>.|16|few|TRBJ2-7|TRBV7-9
CASSPLRQGTYVEQYF
TGTGCCAGCAGCCCCCTGAGGCAGGGAACCTACGTGGAGCAGTACTTC
>TRBD1|15|many|TRBJ1-1|TRBV20-1
CSARGDRGWDTEAFF
TGCAGTGCTAGAGGCGACAGGGGGTGGGACACTGAAGCTTTCTTT
>.|16|many|TRBJ1-3|TRBV28
CASRDQRRLSGNTIYF
TGTGCCAGCAGAGACCAAAGGAGACTATCTGGAAACACCATATATTTT
>.|12|many|TRBJ2-5|TRBV29-1
CSVEIFQETQYF
TGCAGCGTTGAAATCTTCCAAGAGACCCAGTACTTC
>.|13|many|TRBJ1-2|TRBV12-3/TRBV12-4
CASSRRVDYGYTF
TGTGCCAGCAGCAGAAGGGTTGACTATGGCTACACCTTC